The 21 T cell receptor beta chains given below trace back to one sample, sequenced in a study of T cell changes during pregnancy in multiple sclerosis. The table came from immunoSEQ multiplex PCR; TCRdb's copy has only in-frame clones and leaves some out. The table lists over 50,000 clones, around 91% of them singletons, with 1.1% to 1.5% in the top ten. Here the sequenced sample was peripheral blood, taken in the third trimester of pregnancy. The receptor set was obtained from a female donor in good health, enrolled as a control in a pregnancy study.

In its sample, this clone was seen a few times. This chain links TRBV2 with TRBJ2-7; TRBD1 might be the D (5 bases). In germline, CDR1 is SNHLY, CDR2 FYNNEI. The germline V and J ends were trimmed by 7 bases and 7 bases, with 14 bases remaining between them. The CDR3 covers 12 residues. CDR3 nucleotide sequence: TGTGCCAGCATGGGAACAGGCCAGGAGCAGTACTTC. The encoded protein is CASMGTGQEQYF.

About this clone itself: At one end, the junction sequence differs from germline, possibly due to a read error. The identical CDR3 is also encoded by other nucleotide sequences in the sample. V and J are TRBV25-1 and TRBJ2-7; D perhaps matches TRBD2 (5 bases). Germline lookup yields CDR1 MGHDK and CDR2 SYGVNS. CDR3 length: 11 amino acids. The CDR3 is CASRVGREPYF. CDR3 coding DNA: TGTGCCAGCCGGGTTGGGAGAGAGCCGTACTTC.

The chain is built from TRBV7-2 and TRBJ2-5; TRBD1 agrees at 12 bases. J was trimmed by 7 bases and V by 7 bases; bases with no gene match: 16. CDR3 size: 17 residues. Germline CDR1 reads SGHTA; CDR2 reads FQGNSA. The CDR3 coding sequence is TGTGCCAGCACCCCAGGGATGGGACAGGGGGCCGGGCGGACCCAGTACTTC. It codes for CASTPGMGQGAGRTQYF.

V and J are TRBV4-2 and TRBJ1-6, with TRBD1 matching over 7 bases. V dropped 2 bases and J dropped 10; count of bases not matched to a gene: 8. The length of the CDR3 is 15 residues. The germline gives CDR1 LGHNA, CDR2 YNFKEQ. The CDR3 here is CASSQPGQRGSPLHF. The CDR3 nucleotides read TGTGCCAGCAGCCAACCGGGACAGCGAGGGTCACCCCTCCACTTT.

The rearrangement links TRBV18 to TRBJ2-7, with 7 bases aligning to TRBD1. Looked up from germline, CDR1 is KGHSH and CDR2 is LQKENI. V was pared by 5 bases and J by 3 bases, with 4 bases of the junction left unmatched. There are 13 residues in the CDR3. The CDR3 DNA reads TGTGCCAGCTCATCCGGGACAGACTACGAGCAGTACTTC. Translating it yields CASSSGTDYEQYF.

This chain uses TRBV6-5 with TRBJ2-7; possibly TRBD1 for D (5 bases). CDR1 and CDR2 (germline): MNHEY, SVGAGI. Trimming took 4 bases from V and 1 from J, leaving 8 bases between them. This CDR3 is 13 amino acids long. The CDR3 DNA reads as TGTGCCAGCAGTTGGCCAGGGTCCTACGAGCAGTACTTC. It specifies CASSWPGSYEQYF.

This clone was seen only a few times. The chain combines TRBV5-5 with TRBJ1-2; TRBD1 is a possible D gene (5 bases). V was shortened by 0 bases and J by 2 bases, with 11 bases between the two germline ends. The CDR3 is made up of 15 amino acids. CDR1 and CDR2 from the germline V gene are SGHKS and YYEKEE (reference sequence). CDR3 in amino acids: CASSLVGGPNYGYTF. Written as DNA, the CDR3 is TGTGCCAGCAGCTTGGTGGGGGGACCGAACTATGGCTACACCTTC.

The rearrangement links TRBV4-3 to TRBJ2-7; TRBD1 agrees at 8 bases. V was pared by 1 base and J by 7 bases, with 6 bases of the junction left unmatched. The CDR3 consists of 14 residues. The germline V gene encodes CDR1 LGHNA and CDR2 YSLEER. DNA of the CDR3: TGCGCCAGCAGCCAAGGACAGGGGATGTATGAGCAGTACTTC. Amino acid sequence: CASSQGQGMYEQYF.

The chain employs TRBV7-6 and TRBJ1-4; D is unresolved. CDR1 and CDR2 from the germline V gene are SGHVS and FNYEAQ. V gave up 3 bases and J gave up 5 bases, with 13 bases separating them. The CDR3 has 15 amino acids. CDR3 region: CASSFSRSLNEKLFF. CDR3 in DNA: TGTGCCAGCAGCTTTAGTAGATCGTTAAATGAAAAACTGTTTTTT.

The chain links TRBV7-9 to TRBJ1-2, with TRBD1 matching over 7 bases. The V segment lost 5 bases and the J segment 5 bases; nucleotides outside the gene matches: 8. The CDR3 sequence is 14 residues long. Germline loops: CDR1 SEHNR, CDR2 FQNEAQ (reference sequence). DNA for the CDR3: TGTGCCAGCAGCCGGACAGGAGGGTTTTATGGCTACACCTTC. Translation: CASSRTGGFYGYTF.

V is TRBV5-1 and J is TRBJ2-5; TRBD1 matches at 7 bases. The CDR3 consists of 15 residues. The germline gives CDR1 SGHRS, CDR2 YFSETQ. V was clipped by 4 bases and J by 5 bases; unmatched bases: 11. In DNA form, the CDR3 reads TGCGCCAGCAGCGAGAGCACAGGGGCTGCGGAGACCCAGTACTTC. It specifies CASSESTGAAETQYF.

The V call is TRBV7-3, the J call TRBJ2-5; TRBD2 agrees at 9 bases. V trimming: 2 bases; J trimming: 2 bases; junction bases outside the gene matches: 6. There are 16 residues in the CDR3. CDR1 is SGHTA, CDR2 FQGTGA, per germline. The CDR3 DNA reads TGTGCCAGCAGCTTAGGTCTGACTAGCGGACAAGAGACCCAGTACTTC. This encodes CASSLGLTSGQETQYF.

J is TRBJ2-7 and V is TRBV7-8; TRBD1 matches at 11 bases. The CDR3 runs 15 residues. CDR1 and CDR2 (germline): SGHVS, FQNEAQ. The V segment lost 3 bases and the J segment 7 bases; nucleotides outside the gene matches: 8. The CDR3 coding sequence is TGTGCCAGCAGCTTGACCGGGACAGGGGGGTGGGAGCAGTACTTC. It specifies CASSLTGTGGWEQYF.

V is TRBV6-5 and J is TRBJ1-1; 7 nucleotides agree with TRBD1. This CDR3 comprises 15 residues. V was pared by 0 bases and J by 5 bases, with 6 bases of the junction left unmatched. Germline V gene lookup returns CDR1 MNHEY and CDR2 SVGAGI. The CDR3 DNA reads TGTGCCAGCAGTTACTCGGGACAGCTTCGGACTGAAGCTTTCTTT. Translation: CASSYSGQLRTEAFF.

The V call is TRBV6-5, the J call TRBJ2-3; 7 positions match TRBD1. The J segment lost 3 bases and the V segment lost 6 bases, leaving 9 bases of the junction unmatched. CDR1 and CDR2 (germline): MNHEY, SVGAGI. The CDR3 has 15 amino acids. The CDR3 bases are TGTGCCAGCAGCTTAAGACAGGGTAGGACAGATACGCAGTATTTT. Translation gives CASSLRQGRTDTQYF.

The gene calls are TRBV28 and TRBJ2-1, with TRBD2 matching over 14 bases. This CDR3 comprises 16 residues. V lost 6 bases, J lost 6 bases, and 7 bases stayed unmatched. CDR1 is MDHEN, CDR2 SYDVKM, per germline. CDR3 in DNA: TGTGCCAGCAGCCGGACTAGCGGGGGGATGGTCAATGAGCAGTTCTTC. It translates to CASSRTSGGMVNEQFF.

The chain has TRBV7-9 and TRBJ2-5, with D possibly being TRBD1 (6 bases). This CDR3 is 16 amino acids long. Deletions cut 5 bases from V and 3 bases from J, with 19 bases between. CDR1 SEHNR and CDR2 FQNEAQ come from the germline V gene (reference sequence). This chain's CDR3 is CASSPIMGRGEETQYF. CDR3 sequence (DNA): TGTGCCAGCAGCCCGATCATGGGCAGGGGTGAAGAGACCCAGTACTTC.

The rearrangement joins TRBV6-5 to TRBJ2-1; D may be TRBD2 (5 bases). The V gene lost 11 bases and the J gene lost 7 bases, with 15 bases spanning the gap. Germline V gene lookup returns CDR1 MNHEY and CDR2 SVGAGI. CDR3 length: 12 residues. The CDR3 DNA sequence: TGTGCCTCCCGGACCGGCGGGAATGAGCAGTTCTTC. As protein: CASRTGGNEQFF.

This clone was seen only once. The V gene is TRBV7-3, the J gene TRBJ2-1; TRBD1 matches at 10 bases. J gave up 8 bases and V 5 bases, and 6 bases lay outside the gene matches. CDR1 SGHTA and CDR2 FQGTGA come from the germline V gene. The CDR3 extends over 14 amino acids. The CDR3 DNA reads TGTGCCAGCAGCCGGACAGGGGGTTCCGATGAGCAGTTCTTC. Translation gives CASSRTGGSDEQFF.

The V and J genes are TRBV4-2 and TRBJ2-5; TRBD2 agrees at 10 bases. CDR3 length: 17 residues. Germline V gives CDR1 LGHNA, CDR2 YNFKEQ. With V trimmed by 3 bases and J by 6 bases, 13 bases remained unmatched. The CDR3 spells CASSQDARSGGAKTQYF. The CDR3 DNA follows: TGTGCCAGCAGCCAGGACGCCCGGAGCGGGGGGGCGAAGACCCAGTACTTC.

The V gene is TRBV27, the J gene TRBJ2-7; D gene ambiguous. The length of the CDR3 is 12 residues. Germline assignment: CDR1 MNHEY and CDR2 SMNVEV (reference sequence). The ends were cut back, 8 bases at V and 2 bases at J, with 10 bases in the middle. DNA of the CDR3: TGTGCCAGCGGCTCAGTTGCCTACGAGCAGTACTTC. This encodes CASGSVAYEQYF.